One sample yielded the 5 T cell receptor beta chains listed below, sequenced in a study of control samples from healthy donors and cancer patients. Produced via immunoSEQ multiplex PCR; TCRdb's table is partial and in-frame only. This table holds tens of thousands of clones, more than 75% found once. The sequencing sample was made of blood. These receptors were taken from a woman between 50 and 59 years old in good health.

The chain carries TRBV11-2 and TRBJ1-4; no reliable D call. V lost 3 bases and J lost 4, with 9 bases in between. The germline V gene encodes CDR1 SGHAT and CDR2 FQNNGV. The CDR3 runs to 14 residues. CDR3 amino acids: CASSFYGVNEKLFF. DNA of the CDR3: TGTGCCAGCAGCTTTTACGGAGTTAATGAAAAACTGTTTTTT. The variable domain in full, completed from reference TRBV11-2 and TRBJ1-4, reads EAGVAQSPRYKIIEKRQSVAFWCNPISGHATLYWYQQILGQGPKLLIQFQNNGVVDDSQLPKDRFSAERLKGVDSTLKIQPAKLEDSAVYLCASSFYGVNEKLFFGSGTQLSVL.

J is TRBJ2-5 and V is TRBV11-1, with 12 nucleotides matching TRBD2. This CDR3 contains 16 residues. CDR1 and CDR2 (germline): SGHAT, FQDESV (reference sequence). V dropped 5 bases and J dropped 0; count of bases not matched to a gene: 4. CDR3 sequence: CASSPGTSGYQETQYF. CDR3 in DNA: TGTGCCAGCAGCCCAGGGACTAGCGGGTACCAAGAGACCCAGTACTTC.

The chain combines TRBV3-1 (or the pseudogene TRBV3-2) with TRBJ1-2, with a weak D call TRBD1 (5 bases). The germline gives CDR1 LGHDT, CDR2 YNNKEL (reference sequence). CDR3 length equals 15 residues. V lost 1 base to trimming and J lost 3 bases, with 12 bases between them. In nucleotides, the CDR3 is TGTGCCAGCAGCCAAGGGGACGGCGCCTACTATGGCTACACCTTC. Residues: CASSQGDGAYYGYTF.

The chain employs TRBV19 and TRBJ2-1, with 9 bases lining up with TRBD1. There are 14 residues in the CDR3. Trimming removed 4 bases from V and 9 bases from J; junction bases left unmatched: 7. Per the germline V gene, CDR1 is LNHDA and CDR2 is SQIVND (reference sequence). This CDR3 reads CASSTVTGGGEQFF. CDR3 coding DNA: TGTGCCAGTAGTACCGTGACAGGGGGGGGTGAGCAGTTCTTC. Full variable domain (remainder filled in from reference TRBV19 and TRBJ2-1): DGGITQSPKYLFRKEGQNVTLSCEQNLNHDAMYWYRQDPGQGLRLIYYSQIVNDFQKGDIAEGYSVSREKKESFPLTVTSAQKNPTAFYLCASSTVTGGGEQFFGPGTRLTVL.

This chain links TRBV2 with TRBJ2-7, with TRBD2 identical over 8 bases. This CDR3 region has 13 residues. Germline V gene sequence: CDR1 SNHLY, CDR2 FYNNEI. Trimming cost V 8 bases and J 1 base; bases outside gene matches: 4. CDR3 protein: CASSGGRSYEQYF. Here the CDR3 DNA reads TGTGCCAGCTCGGGCGGGAGGTCCTACGAGCAGTACTTC.